Given below is one TCR beta chain in context. Its specificity is not known. The data derive from a study of CD4 T cells in relation to SARS-CoV-2 and coronaviruses. Study-wide results and caveats: Crossreactivity was assessed only for spike protein, not other viral proteins.

The assay was immunoSEQ multiplex PCR, and TCRdb's table has in-frame clones only and misses some. The data contain roughly 60,000 clones, around 93% of them singletons. CD4+ T cells from unexposed donors were obtained before the COVID-19 pandemic (2011-2018). This TCR was sampled from a human donor in good health. Input material: naive CD4+ T cells from PBMCs. Regarding subset: naive CD4+ T cells isolated by negative enrichment.

Here the CDR3 reads CASSLGHRDTGELFF. CDR3 coding DNA: TGCGCCAGCAGCTTAGGGCATAGGGACACCGGGGAGCTGTTTTTT. The rearrangement uses TRBV5-1 and TRBJ2-2; D remains unclear. Per germline, CDR1 SGHRS and CDR2 YFSETQ. The CDR3 has 15 residues. V gave up 2 bases and J gave up 3 bases, with 11 bases separating them.